Included here is one T cell receptor (beta chain) sequence, with context. These data originate in a study of blood T cell repertoires in COVID-19. Germline V gene sequence: CDR1 DFQATT, CDR2 SNEGSKA (reference sequence). Deletions cut 2 bases from V and 9 bases from J, with 8 bases between. The CDR3 length is 11 residues. TCRdb's copy holds only in-frame clones and misses some; the assay was immunoSEQ multiplex PCR. The sample lists about 63,000 clones, 74% seen once, with 28% in the top ten. The V and J genes are TRBV20-1 and TRBJ2-1; D perhaps matches TRBD2 (5 bases). This receptor was identified in an elderly woman with acute or convalescent COVID-19. The sample was peripheral blood. The CDR3 coding sequence is TGCAGTGCTAGACCCCGGGGTGAGCAGTTCTTC. This translates into CSARPRGEQFF.